This T cell receptor beta chain was identified in a study of blood T cell repertoires in COVID-19. Study-level background: The United States, Italy and Spain were the sources of the acute and convalescent COVID-19 samples. Sources were T cells, B-cell-depleted T cells, or PBMCs; the material itself was cDNA or gDNA.

With 4 bases removed from V and 2 bases from J, the gap between germline ends came to 12 bases. The V gene's germline CDR1 is SGHRS and CDR2 YFSETQ. This CDR3 is 14 amino acids long. Per the study methods: Cell counts per sample came from amplifying reference gene primers. Produced via immunoSEQ multiplex PCR; TCRdb's table is partial and in-frame only. V and J calls plus clone size are reproduced from that table; the DNA served to infer D and trimming. The data hold tens of thousands of clones, with approximately 90% observed a single time. This TCR came from a man in his 70s with active or convalescent COVID-19. Sequenced sample: peripheral blood. The rearrangement joins TRBV5-1 to TRBJ1-2; D unresolved. The CDR3 DNA sequence: TGCGCCAGCAGCGGAGGAAGTGGCAACTATGGCTACACCTTC. It codes for CASSGGSGNYGYTF.